The 21 T cell receptor beta chains presented below share a single source sample, sequenced in a study of T cells in Graves' hyperthyroidism and ophthalmopathy. From RNA transcripts, TCR beta CDR3 regions were amplified. The study used the HTBI primer set for a first-round RT-PCR of the TCR CDR3. TCRdb processed the multiplex PCR reads anew with MiXCR; each CDR3 protein has one entry. There are more than 650,000 distinct CDR3 sequences in the sample; 14% occur only once, and roughly 10% lies in the top ten. Sample: blood. Receptor source: a woman aged 18-29 years with Graves' hyperthyroidism.

The CDR3 region is CASSLLGRGSGRVNEQFF. The CDR3 coding sequence is TGTGCCAGCAGCTTACTGGGCAGGGGAAGCGGAAGGGTGAATGAGCAGTTCTTC. This sequence joins TRBV7-3 and TRBJ2-1, with D perhaps matching TRBD1 (6 bases). The CDR3 consists of 18 residues. Germline CDR1 is SGHTA and CDR2 is FQGTGA. With 2 bases removed from V and 7 bases from J, the gap between germline ends came to 24 bases.

This chain connects TRBV4-3 to TRBJ2-7; D not resolved. The CDR3 runs 15 residues. The germline CDR1 and CDR2 sequences are LGHNA and YSLEER. Trimming pared 0 bases from V and 0 bases from J, leaving 9 bases between. Here the CDR3 DNA reads TGCGCCAGCAGCCAAGAATGGGGAAGCTCCTACGAGCAGTACTTC. It yields the protein CASSQEWGSSYEQYF.

This clonotype has ten or more counts. The J gene is TRBJ1-5, the V gene TRBV9; D is possibly TRBD1 (5 bases). The CDR3 covers 13 residues. The germline V gene encodes CDR1 SGDLS and CDR2 YYNGEE. The V end lost 0 bases, the J end lost 11 bases, and 12 bases lay between the germline ends. Here the CDR3 reads CASSVGQGGTQHF. In DNA form, the CDR3 reads TGTGCCAGCAGCGTAGGGCAGGGAGGGACCCAGCATTTT. Full variable domain (missing parts from reference TRBV9 and TRBJ1-5): DSGVTQTPKHLITATGQRVTLRCSPRSGDLSVYWYQQSLDQGLQFLIQYYNGEERAKGNILERFSAQQFPDLHSELNLSSLELGDSALYFCASSVGQGGTQHFGDGTRLSIL.

Note on this clonotype: The DNA is omitted, as the CDR3 cannot be located on it reliably, and the CDR3 follows TCRdb's listing. The V and J genes are TRBV27 and TRBJ2-1; the table's TRBD2 call for D was not verified on the DNA. Germline V gives CDR1 MNHEY, CDR2 SMNVEV (reference sequence). Including both end residues, the CDR3 is 18 amino acids long. This CDR3 reads CASSIYLCSVAPYNEQFF.

This clonotype appeared many times. This chain connects TRBV30 to TRBJ2-5, with D unclear. Germline V gene sequence: CDR1 GTSNPN, CDR2 SVGIG (reference sequence). This CDR3 contains 13 residues. Deletions cut 4 bases from V and 5 bases from J, with 14 bases between. The CDR3 is CAWKPPMVETQYF. The CDR3 nucleotides read TGTGCCTGGAAGCCCCCCATGGTGGAGACCCAGTACTTC.

This clonotype occurred a few times. This sequence joins TRBV6-2 or TRBV6-3 and TRBJ2-1, with a weak D call TRBD2 (5 bases). V was pared by 6 bases and J by 3 bases, with 18 bases between. The CDR3 has 16 amino acids. The germline V gene encodes CDR1 MNHEY and CDR2 SVGEGT. The CDR3 region has the DNA TGTGCCAGCAGCCCACCTCCCGGGGTGGACTACAATGAGCAGTTCTTC. Its translation: CASSPPPGVDYNEQFF.

This clonotype was picked up many times. The rearrangement uses TRBV7-9 and TRBJ2-1; 10 positions agree with TRBD2. J gave up 5 bases and V 5 bases, and 9 bases lay outside the gene matches. Germline lookup yields CDR1 SEHNR and CDR2 FQNEAQ (reference sequence). This CDR3 spans 16 amino acids. In DNA, the CDR3 is TGTGCCAGCAGCATAACGGGACTAGCGACCGACAATGAGCAGTTCTTC. Translating it yields CASSITGLATDNEQFF.

The rearrangement joins TRBV4-2 to TRBJ2-1, with 13 positions matching TRBD2. Germline V gene data show CDR1 as LGHNA and CDR2 as YNFKEQ. The CDR3 runs 15 residues. The trim removed 4 bases at V and 7 bases at J, leaving 4 bases unmatched. CDR3 region: CASSRGTSGVNEQFF. In DNA, the CDR3 is TGTGCCAGCAGCCGGGGGACTAGCGGGGTTAATGAGCAGTTCTTC.

The table lists this clonotype with a few counts. The chain joins TRBV10-3 to TRBJ2-5; 9 bases align to TRBD1. This CDR3 region has 17 residues. The germline gives CDR1 ENHRY, CDR2 SYGVKD. Trimming took 4 bases from V and 2 from J; bases not matched to a gene: 11. CDR3 bases: TGTGCCATCAGTGGGAAGGGGACAGGGCACCAACAAGAGACCCAGTACTTC. Its protein product is CAISGKGTGHQQETQYF.

V usage is TRBV5-6 and J usage is TRBJ2-7; D may be TRBD2 (5 bases). This CDR3 spans 14 amino acids. Germline values: CDR1 SGHDT, CDR2 YYEEEE. V was shortened by 0 bases and J by 3 bases, with 10 bases between the two germline ends. The CDR3 DNA sequence: TGTGCCAGCAGCTTGGGGTCTAGCATCTACGAGCAGTACTTC. Its protein is CASSLGSSIYEQYF.

This clonotype was picked up many times. The DNA for the CDR3 is TGTGCCAGCAGTGAGGGGACGGAGTACTTC. Its translation: CASSEGTEYF. This chain connects TRBV6-1 to TRBJ2-5, with D perhaps being TRBD1 or TRBD2 (5 bases each). The V and J ends lost 3 bases and 12 bases respectively, with 8 bases between them. In germline, CDR1 is MNHNS, CDR2 SASEGT. The CDR3 spans 10 residues.

This clonotype came up a few times. The chain employs TRBV10-3 and TRBJ1-1, with D possibly being TRBD1 (5 bases). CDR1 and CDR2 (germline): ENHRY, SYGVKD. Trimming pared 4 bases from V and 6 bases from J, leaving 15 bases between. This CDR3 is 14 amino acids long. CDR3 DNA: TGTGCCATCAGTGGGGCCCAGGGAGTAGCTGAAGCTTTCTTT. This translates into CAISGAQGVAEAFF.

This clonotype occurred many times. The DNA of the CDR3 is TGTGCCAGCAGCCAAGGGTATCACCGGGGTGAAAAACTGTTTTTT. This encodes CASSQGYHRGEKLFF. This sequence joins TRBV3-1 and TRBJ1-4; D unresolved. This CDR3 comprises 15 residues. Germline loops: CDR1 LGHDT, CDR2 YNNKEL (reference sequence). V was trimmed by 1 base and J by 7 bases, leaving 13 bases between them.

This clonotype was seen a few times. The chain uses TRBV12-3 or TRBV12-4 and TRBJ1-5, with 8 bases identical to TRBD1. The length of the CDR3 is 14 residues. The ends lost 6 bases at V and 5 bases at J; junction bases unmatched: 6. The CDR3, as DNA: TGTGCCAGCAGCCCGGACAGGGCGGATCAGCCCCAGCATTTT. This sequence encodes CASSPDRADQPQHF.

This clonotype was counted ten times or more. In DNA, the CDR3 is TGTGCCAGCAGCCCGGGGGGGTTCTACGAGCAGTACTTC. Encoded protein: CASSPGGFYEQYF. The chain recombines TRBV11-2 with TRBJ2-7, with TRBD2 matching 8 bases. The length of the CDR3 is 13 residues. Trimming removed 5 bases from V and 3 bases from J; junction bases left unmatched: 3. The germline V gene encodes CDR1 SGHAT and CDR2 FQNNGV.

This clonotype was counted at least ten times. The chain couples TRBV24-1 to TRBJ2-7; TRBD1 agrees at 9 bases. This CDR3 has 14 residues. The germline gives CDR1 KGHDR, CDR2 SFDVKD. Trimming took 9 bases from V and 2 from J; bases not matched to a gene: 7. CDR3 DNA: TGTGCCACCGCTGCCGGGACAGGGACCTACGAGCAGTACTTC. Its translation: CATAAGTGTYEQYF.

This chain connects TRBV4-3 to TRBJ2-2, with TRBD2 matching 12 bases. The CDR3 extends over 22 amino acids. The germline gives CDR1 LGHNA, CDR2 YSLEER. V shed 4 bases and J 3 bases; nucleotides not matched to a gene: 21. CDR3 residues: CASSPKPSLLAGGVVDTGELFF. CDR3 nucleotides: TGCGCCAGCAGCCCAAAACCTTCATTACTAGCGGGAGGAGTTGTGGACACCGGGGAGCTGTTTTTT.

This clonotype has only a few counts. The rearrangement joins TRBV20-1 to TRBJ1-2; no clear D. This CDR3 has 15 residues. Germline CDR1 is DFQATT and CDR2 is SNEGSKA (reference sequence). Trimming stripped 0 bases from V and 1 base from J, with 12 bases between. CDR3 sequence reads: CSARDRSGLNYGYTF. The DNA for the CDR3 is TGCAGTGCTAGAGATCGGTCAGGCCTTAACTATGGCTACACCTTC.

This clonotype appeared a few times. The chain couples TRBV7-2 to TRBJ2-4, with a weak D call TRBD2 (6 bases). The length of the CDR3 is 17 residues. Germline V gene lookup returns CDR1 SGHTA and CDR2 FQGNSA. V gave up 4 bases and J gave up 0 bases, with 16 bases separating them. The CDR3 spells CASSSGLGLSAKNIQYF. Here the CDR3 DNA reads TGTGCCAGCAGCTCGGGCCTGGGACTGTCAGCCAAAAACATTCAGTACTTC. Complete variable domain (other parts from reference TRBV7-2 and TRBJ2-4): GAGVSQSPSNKVTEKGKDVELRCDPISGHTALYWYRQSLGQGLEFLIYFQGNSAPDKSGLPSDRFSAERTGGSVSTLTIQRTQQEDSAVYLCASSSGLGLSAKNIQYFGAGTRLSVL.

The chain joins TRBV6-1 to TRBJ2-3; the D gene could be TRBD1 or TRBD2 (5 bases each). Trimming removed 10 bases at V and 3 bases at J, with 20 bases between. CDR1 is MNHNS and CDR2 is SASEGT in the germline V gene. The CDR3 has 15 amino acids. DNA for the CDR3: TGTGCCACCCAAAGTCGGGGCTTTCGAACAGATACGCAGTATTTT. Protein sequence: CATQSRGFRTDTQYF.

The CDR3 loop reads CASSPLETGDANTEAFF. CDR3 nucleotides: TGTGCCAGCTCACCACTAGAGACAGGGGACGCTAACACTGAAGCTTTCTTT. The chain has TRBV18 and TRBJ1-1, with TRBD1 identical over 8 bases. Trimming removed 1 base from V and 2 bases from J; junction bases left unmatched: 9. Per germline, CDR1 KGHSH and CDR2 LQKENI. The CDR3 covers 17 residues. Drawing the rest from reference TRBV18 and TRBJ1-1, the complete variable domain is NAGVMQNPRHLVRRRGQEARLRCSPMKGHSHVYWYRQLPEEGLKFMVYLQKENIIDESGMPKERFSAEFPKEGPSILRIQQVVRGDSAAYFCASSPLETGDANTEAFFGQGTRLTVV.